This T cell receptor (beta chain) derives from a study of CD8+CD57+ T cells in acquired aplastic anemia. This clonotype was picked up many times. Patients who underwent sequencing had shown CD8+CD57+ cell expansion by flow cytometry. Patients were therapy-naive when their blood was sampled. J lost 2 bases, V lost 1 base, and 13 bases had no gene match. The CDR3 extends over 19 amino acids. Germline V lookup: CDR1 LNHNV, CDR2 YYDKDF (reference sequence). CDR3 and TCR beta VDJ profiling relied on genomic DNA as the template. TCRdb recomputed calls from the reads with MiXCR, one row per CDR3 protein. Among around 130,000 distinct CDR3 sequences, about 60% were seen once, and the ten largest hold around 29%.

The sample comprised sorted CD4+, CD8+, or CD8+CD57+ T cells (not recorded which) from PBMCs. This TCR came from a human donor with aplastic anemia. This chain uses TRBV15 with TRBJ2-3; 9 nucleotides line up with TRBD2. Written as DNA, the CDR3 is TGTGCCACCAGCAGAGCCCGCGGGAGGGCCAAGTACACCACAGATACGCAGTATTTT. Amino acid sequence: CATSRARGRAKYTTDTQYF.